The 22 T cell receptor beta chains below come from one sample, sequenced in a study of shared clonotypes between healthy human individuals. The repertoire was sequenced with immunoSEQ multiplex PCR; TCRdb's copy has only in-frame clones and lacks some. Of under 550,000 clones in the sample, 90% to 96% were seen once. The sample was naive CD4+ T cells sorted from blood. The subset denotes: CD45RA+ positively selected. The origin of the receptors is a woman between 25 and 40 years old in good health.

The V and J genes are TRBV30 and TRBJ1-5; 8 bases are shared with TRBD1. This CDR3 contains 17 residues. J lost 6 bases, V lost 0 bases, and 13 bases had no gene match. The germline CDR1 and CDR2 sequences are GTSNPN and SVGIG (reference sequence). The CDR3 loop is CAWSVRETGAGSQPQHF. CDR3 coding DNA: TGTGCCTGGAGTGTACGGGAGACAGGGGCGGGAAGTCAGCCCCAGCATTTT.

V is TRBV7-9 and J is TRBJ2-3; 8 bases line up with TRBD2. The germline gives CDR1 SEHNR, CDR2 FQNEAQ (reference sequence). V gave up 10 bases and J gave up 4 bases; unmatched junction bases: 13. CDR3 length: 15 residues. In nucleotides, the CDR3 is TGTGCCACCTCTATAGCGGGATTGTCGGCAGATACGCAGTATTTT. Its protein is CATSIAGLSADTQYF. The full variable domain, completed using reference TRBV7-9 and TRBJ2-3, is DTGVSQNPRHKITKRGQNVTFRCDPISEHNRLYWYRQTLGQGPEFLTYFQNEAQLEKSRLLSDRFSAERPKGSFSTLEIQRTEQGDSAMYLCATSIAGLSADTQYFGPGTRLTVL.

V usage is TRBV11-2 and J usage is TRBJ2-3, with 8 bases lining up with TRBD2. Germline V gene sequence: CDR1 SGHAT, CDR2 FQNNGV. The CDR3 loop spans 17 amino acids. Losses at the gene ends were 3 bases for V and 2 bases for J; bases not matched to a gene: 10. The CDR3 DNA reads TGTGCCAGCAGCTTTAGACGGGGCGGGAGGATCACAGATACGCAGTATTTT. The encoded protein is CASSFRRGGRITDTQYF.

The chain uses TRBV5-1 and TRBJ2-7; TRBD1 might be the D (6 bases). The CDR3 has 14 residues. Trimming pared 4 bases from V and 3 bases from J, leaving 14 bases between. Germline V gene lookup returns CDR1 SGHRS and CDR2 YFSETQ. The CDR3 here is CASSEGSRGYEQYF. In DNA, the CDR3 is TGCGCCAGCAGCGAGGGAAGCAGGGGCTACGAGCAGTACTTC.

The chain couples TRBV5-8 to TRBJ2-7; no definite D call. The ends were cut back, 0 bases at V and 2 bases at J, with 6 bases in the middle. The CDR3 has 13 amino acids. Germline V CDR1 and CDR2: SGHTS, YDEGEE. Here the CDR3 reads CASSLGEAYEQYF. The CDR3 coding sequence is TGTGCCAGCAGCTTGGGGGAAGCCTACGAGCAGTACTTC. The full variable domain, with the rest looked up from reference TRBV5-8 and TRBJ2-7, is EAGVTQSPTHLIKTRGQQATLRCSPISGHTSVYWYQQALGLGLQFLLWYDEGEERNRGNFPPRFSGRQFPNYSSELNVNALELEDSALYLCASSLGEAYEQYFGPGTRLTVT.

The CDR3 loop is CATSRDGVGQARSGNTIYF. The CDR3 DNA reads TGTGCCACCAGCAGAGATGGGGTGGGGCAGGCTCGCAGTGGAAACACCATATATTTT. The chain is built from TRBV15 and TRBJ1-3, with D possibly matching TRBD1 (5 bases). Looked up from germline, CDR1 is LNHNV and CDR2 is YYDKDF (reference sequence). The CDR3 runs to 19 residues. V lost 0 bases to trimming and J lost 3 bases, with 21 bases between them.

This chain joins TRBV10-3 and TRBJ2-5, with 8 bases lining up with TRBD2. Losses at the gene ends were 4 bases for V and 4 bases for J; bases not matched to a gene: 2. Germline V gives CDR1 ENHRY, CDR2 SYGVKD. The CDR3 covers 13 residues. The CDR3 DNA is TGTGCCATCAGTGCCCGGGAGGGAGAGACCCAGTACTTC. Translating it yields CAISAREGETQYF.

The chain is built from TRBV18 and TRBJ1-5, with D perhaps TRBD1 (5 bases). Trimming removed 5 bases from V and 2 bases from J, with 19 bases in between. This CDR3 contains 17 residues. Germline CDR1 reads KGHSH; CDR2 reads LQKENI. CDR3 bases: TGTGCCAGCTCAACGAAGGGACGGGGAAGGGGCAATCAGCCCCAGCATTTT. It encodes CASSTKGRGRGNQPQHF.

The chain recombines TRBV14 with TRBJ2-1, with D possibly being TRBD2 (6 bases). The CDR3 totals 16 residues. The germline gives CDR1 SGHDN, CDR2 FVKESK. Trimming took off 3 bases at V and 3 bases at J, with 15 bases between the two ends. The CDR3 DNA is TGTGCCAGCAGCCAGCCAGGTGGGGGGAACTACAATGAGCAGTTCTTC. Translated, it gives CASSQPGGGNYNEQFF.

This clone appeared once. The gene calls are TRBV7-2 and TRBJ1-6, with D possibly matching TRBD1 (5 bases). The V end was cut by 5 bases, the J end by 0 bases, with 8 bases between. Germline lookup yields CDR1 SGHTA and CDR2 FQGNSA. The length of the CDR3 is 15 residues. CDR3 in amino acids: CASSHGGSYNSPLHF. In DNA form, the CDR3 reads TGTGCCAGCAGCCACGGGGGCTCCTATAATTCACCCCTCCACTTT. Variable domain in full (rest from reference TRBV7-2 and TRBJ1-6): GAGVSQSPSNKVTEKGKDVELRCDPISGHTALYWYRQSLGQGLEFLIYFQGNSAPDKSGLPSDRFSAERTGGSVSTLTIQRTQQEDSAVYLCASSHGGSYNSPLHFGNGTRLTVT.

CDR3 sequence: CASSWGDRVYTEAFF. The CDR3 DNA sequence: TGTGCCAGCAGTTGGGGGGACAGGGTATACACTGAAGCTTTCTTT. The chain uses TRBV27 and TRBJ1-1; TRBD1 agrees at 9 bases. CDR1 is MNHEY, CDR2 SMNVEV, per germline (reference sequence). The CDR3 runs 15 residues. V lost 4 bases to trimming and J lost 3 bases; unmatched junction nucleotides: 6.

The CDR3 nucleotides read TGTGCCAGCAGCCCAAACGCAGAGTTAATGAACACTGAAGCTTTCTTT. It codes for CASSPNAELMNTEAFF. J is TRBJ1-1 and V is TRBV11-2; D is uncertain. Trimming removed 5 bases from V and 0 bases from J, with 16 bases in between. Germline values: CDR1 SGHAT, CDR2 FQNNGV. The CDR3 is 16 amino acids.

V and J are TRBV28 and TRBJ2-1; TRBD2 aligns across 12 bases. Germline loops: CDR1 MDHEN, CDR2 SYDVKM. The CDR3 loop spans 16 amino acids. Losses at the gene ends were 8 bases for V and 7 bases for J; bases not matched to a gene: 12. Here the CDR3 DNA reads TGTGCCAGCCGAAACACTGGACTAGCGGGAAGTAATGAGCAGTTCTTC. As protein: CASRNTGLAGSNEQFF.

This chain connects TRBV14 to TRBJ2-1; 7 bases line up with TRBD2. The V gene's germline CDR1 is SGHDN and CDR2 FVKESK. The CDR3 is 15 amino acids. The V gene end was trimmed by 0 bases and the J gene end by 9 bases; junction bases not matched to a gene: 8. The CDR3: CASSQDIGGRGEQFF. CDR3 coding DNA: TGTGCCAGCAGCCAAGACATTGGGGGGAGGGGTGAGCAGTTCTTC.

V usage is TRBV30 and J usage is TRBJ1-2, with TRBD1 matching 8 bases. The CDR3 totals 14 residues. Germline trimming cut 4 bases from V and 2 bases from J; bases unmatched to any gene: 6. Germline assignment: CDR1 GTSNPN and CDR2 SVGIG (reference sequence). CDR3 protein: CAWIGQGRNYGYTF. As DNA, the CDR3 is TGTGCCTGGATTGGACAGGGCAGAAACTATGGCTACACCTTC.

This chain links TRBV7-2 with TRBJ1-6, with a tentative D call TRBD1 (6 bases). Germline V gene lookup returns CDR1 SGHTA and CDR2 FQGNSA. The CDR3 length is 19 residues. Between the trimmed V and J ends, which lost 2 bases and 6 bases, there was a span of 23 bases. The CDR3 DNA is TGTGCCAGCAGCTTAAGGGGGGTAGCGTTGGCGGTAACTAATTCACCCCTCCACTTT. This codes for CASSLRGVALAVTNSPLHF.

This clone was seen only once. The genes are TRBV28 and TRBJ2-7; D is unresolved. This CDR3 spans 13 amino acids. In germline, CDR1 is MDHEN, CDR2 SYDVKM. V lost 2 bases to trimming and J lost 4 bases, with 9 bases between them. The CDR3 region is CASSLTIRYEQYF. The CDR3 region has the DNA TGTGCCAGCAGTTTAACAATCAGATACGAGCAGTACTTC. Supplemented by reference TRBV28 and TRBJ2-7, the full variable domain reads DVKVTQSSRYLVKRTGEKVFLECVQDMDHENMFWYRQDPGLGLRLIYFSYDVKMKEKGDIPEGYSVSREKKERFSLILESASTNQTSMYLCASSLTIRYEQYFGPGTRLTVT.

The V and J genes are TRBV5-4 and TRBJ2-7; D gene ambiguous. Germline CDR1 and CDR2: SGHNT and YYREEE (reference sequence). The germline V and J ends were trimmed by 0 bases and 1 base, with 11 bases remaining between them. The CDR3 contains 15 residues. The CDR3 region has the DNA TGTGCCAGCAGCTTGGGGCAGGTTACGTCCTACGAGCAGTACTTC. It specifies CASSLGQVTSYEQYF.

The chain recombines TRBV18 with TRBJ1-1; possibly TRBD1 for D (5 bases). There are 14 residues in the CDR3. In germline, CDR1 is KGHSH, CDR2 LQKENI. V lost 6 bases and J lost 5, with 16 bases in between. The CDR3 reads CASSLRDLGTEAFF. The CDR3 coding sequence is TGTGCCAGCTCCCTTAGGGACCTAGGGACTGAAGCTTTCTTT.

The genes are TRBV2 and TRBJ1-4; D is ambiguous. V lost 3 bases and J 7 bases, leaving 18 bases between the germline ends. CDR1 is SNHLY, CDR2 FYNNEI, per germline. This CDR3 contains 16 residues. CDR3 amino acids: CASSDMGRFDGEKLFF. The CDR3 nucleotides read TGTGCCAGCAGTGATATGGGCAGGTTCGATGGTGAAAAACTGTTTTTT.

CDR3 nucleotide sequence: TGTGCCAGCAGCTTGGAAGGGGTCTGGTACAATGAGCAGTTCTTC. Amino acids: CASSLEGVWYNEQFF. The chain carries TRBV11-2 and TRBJ2-1, with D perhaps matching TRBD1 (5 bases). V was cut by 3 bases and J by 4 bases, with 13 bases left in between. This CDR3 has 15 amino acids. From germline, CDR1 is SGHAT and CDR2 FQNNGV. Using reference TRBV11-2 and TRBJ2-1 for the parts outside the CDR3, the full variable domain is EAGVAQSPRYKIIEKRQSVAFWCNPISGHATLYWYQQILGQGPKLLIQFQNNGVVDDSQLPKDRFSAERLKGVDSTLKIQPAKLEDSAVYLCASSLEGVWYNEQFFGPGTRLTVL.

The chain uses TRBV28 and TRBJ2-5; D uncertain. CDR1 MDHEN and CDR2 SYDVKM come from the germline V gene. The CDR3 length is 12 residues. Trimming removed 6 bases from V and 10 bases from J, with 15 bases in between. The CDR3 protein is CASSLPLGNQYF. In DNA, the CDR3 is TGTGCCAGCAGCCTACCTTTGGGTAACCAGTACTTC.